This passage covers 28 T cell receptor beta chains from one sample sequenced in a study of shared clonotypes between healthy human individuals. TCRdb's copy holds only in-frame clones and misses some; the assay was immunoSEQ multiplex PCR. The sample holds 2 million to 2.5 million clones, about 92% seen once. The sequencing sample was made of naive CD4+ T cells from PBMCs. The sample's subset: CD45RA+ positively selected. Receptors were obtained from a man younger than 35 in good health. Some clones in this sample may be carry-over from other donors' samples.

The chain combines TRBV29-1 with TRBJ1-1; possible D gene TRBD1, 6 bases. V was shortened by 2 bases and J by 1 base, with 8 bases between the two germline ends. CDR3 length equals 13 residues. CDR1 is SQVTM, CDR2 ANQGSEA, per germline. CDR3 in DNA: TGCAGCGTTGAAACGGGGGCGAACACTGAAGCTTTCTTT. It is translated as CSVETGANTEAFF.

Regarding this clone: The sample has other DNA sequences that encode this CDR3 too. The chain links TRBV5-1 to TRBJ1-3; perhaps TRBD1 as D (6 bases). The germline V gene has CDR1 SGHRS and CDR2 YFSETQ. Trimming pared 3 bases from V and 2 bases from J, leaving 6 bases between. This CDR3 has 13 amino acids. This CDR3 is CASSSGAGNTIYF. In DNA form, the CDR3 reads TGCGCCAGCAGCTCAGGGGCTGGAAACACCATATATTTT.

This chain joins TRBV28 and TRBJ2-7; TRBD2 matches 11 bases. The CDR3 length is 16 residues. Germline assignment: CDR1 MDHEN and CDR2 SYDVKM. After removal of 4 bases from V and 2 bases from J, the junction contained 7 bases not matched to a gene. Here the CDR3 DNA reads TGTGCCAGCAGTTCCGGGACTAGCGGTCCAACCTACGAGCAGTACTTC. Residues: CASSSGTSGPTYEQYF. Full variable domain (outside the CDR3, taken from reference TRBV28 and TRBJ2-7): DVKVTQSSRYLVKRTGEKVFLECVQDMDHENMFWYRQDPGLGLRLIYFSYDVKMKEKGDIPEGYSVSREKKERFSLILESASTNQTSMYLCASSSGTSGPTYEQYFGPGTRLTVT.

This clone was observed a few times. The rearrangement joins TRBV28 to TRBJ1-2; D unresolved. Per the germline V gene, CDR1 is MDHEN and CDR2 is SYDVKM. This CDR3 spans 13 amino acids. Trimming cost V 6 bases and J 4 bases, with 12 bases left between them. The CDR3 bases are TGTGCCAGCAGCTCTGGAGTCGGCTATGGCTACACCTTC. Protein: CASSSGVGYGYTF.

This sequence joins TRBV7-6 and TRBJ2-1; D may be TRBD2 (6 bases). Germline CDR1 SGHVS, CDR2 FNYEAQ. This CDR3 is 17 amino acids long. The V end lost 5 bases, the J end lost 0 bases, and 17 bases lay between the germline ends. The CDR3 spells CASSSRWRDSSYNEQFF. CDR3 in DNA: TGTGCCAGCAGCAGCCGCTGGCGGGACTCCTCCTACAATGAGCAGTTCTTC.

The rearrangement links TRBV5-8 to TRBJ2-7; D is perhaps TRBD1 (5 bases). Trimming removed 0 bases at V and 6 bases at J, with 13 bases between. The CDR3 sequence is 14 residues long. Germline V lookup: CDR1 SGHTS, CDR2 YDEGEE. CDR3 amino acids: CASSLAGRAPEQYF. The CDR3 bases are TGTGCCAGCAGCTTGGCGGGCAGGGCCCCCGAGCAGTACTTC.

The chain combines TRBV6-5 with TRBJ2-7, with D maybe TRBD1 (5 bases). The CDR3 totals 14 residues. V gave up 5 bases and J gave up 2 bases, with 13 bases separating them. From germline, CDR1 is MNHEY and CDR2 SVGAGI. The CDR3 nucleotides are TGTGCCAGCAGTCTCACAGGAACTCCCTACGAGCAGTACTTC. It is translated as CASSLTGTPYEQYF.

The chain uses TRBV28 and TRBJ2-2; TRBD2 matches at 7 bases. The V and J ends lost 4 bases and 0 bases, in that order; junction bases with no gene match: 2. The CDR3 covers 15 residues. In germline, CDR1 is MDHEN, CDR2 SYDVKM. This CDR3 reads CASSSGTTNTGELFF. The CDR3 DNA reads as TGTGCCAGCAGTTCAGGGACTACGAACACCGGGGAGCTGTTTTTT.

This chain uses TRBV6-1 with TRBJ2-7; 8 bases are shared with TRBD2. After removal of 1 base from V and 5 bases from J, the junction contained 4 bases not matched to a gene. Germline V lookup: CDR1 MNHNS, CDR2 SASEGT. This CDR3 region has 14 residues. CDR3 in amino acids: CASSEVDSGNEQYF. As DNA, the CDR3 is TGTGCCAGCAGTGAAGTGGATAGCGGGAACGAGCAGTACTTC.

This chain uses TRBV28 with TRBJ2-3; TRBD1 or TRBD2 may be the D gene (5 bases each). The CDR3 loop spans 19 amino acids. V lost 5 bases and J 5 bases, leaving 29 bases between the germline ends. Looked up from germline, CDR1 is MDHEN and CDR2 is SYDVKM. The DNA for the CDR3 is TGTGCCAGCAGTACCCGGGACGCGACGTTGCTAGGGTCCGTAGATACGCAGTATTTT. It yields the protein CASSTRDATLLGSVDTQYF.

The chain couples TRBV28 to TRBJ1-4; D perhaps matches TRBD1 (5 bases). The germline V gene encodes CDR1 MDHEN and CDR2 SYDVKM. Deletions cut 6 bases from V and 7 bases from J, with 21 bases between. The CDR3 totals 16 residues. The CDR3 DNA sequence: TGTGCCAGCAGAATCGGAGGGGAAGGCGGGAGTGAAAAACTGTTTTTT. Translating gives CASRIGGEGGSEKLFF.

In regard to this clone: The same CDR3 is also encoded by other DNA sequences in this sample. The chain couples TRBV28 to TRBJ1-5; D might be TRBD1 (5 bases). The CDR3 spans 15 residues. The V gene lost 3 bases and the J gene lost 2 bases, with 11 bases spanning the gap. The germline V gene has CDR1 MDHEN and CDR2 SYDVKM. The CDR3 spells CASSFGTLGNQPQHF. The CDR3 coding sequence is TGTGCCAGCAGTTTTGGGACTTTAGGCAATCAGCCCCAGCATTTT.

This sequence joins TRBV15 and TRBJ2-2; D gene ambiguous. Deletions cut 0 bases from V and 3 bases from J, with 5 bases between. This CDR3 has 14 residues. Germline values: CDR1 LNHNV, CDR2 YYDKDF (reference sequence). As DNA, the CDR3 is TGTGCCACCAGCAGAGATGCGTACACCGGGGAGCTGTTTTTT. Amino acids: CATSRDAYTGELFF.

On this clone itself: Additional DNA sequences in this sample encode the identical CDR3. V usage is TRBV2 and J usage is TRBJ2-3; D is unclear. The CDR3 covers 13 residues. V gave up 2 bases and J gave up 1 base, with 4 bases separating them. CDR1 and CDR2 from the germline V gene are SNHLY and FYNNEI. The CDR3: CASSESRTDTQYF. The CDR3, as DNA: TGTGCCAGCAGTGAATCCCGCACAGATACGCAGTATTTT.

The chain couples TRBV2 to TRBJ2-3; maybe TRBD2 (5 bases). V lost 7 bases to trimming and J lost 1 base, with 12 bases between them. The germline gives CDR1 SNHLY, CDR2 FYNNEI. CDR3 size: 14 residues. DNA of the CDR3: TGTGCCAGCAATCAGCGGACCCGCACAGATACGCAGTATTTT. This translates into CASNQRTRTDTQYF.

Only one count was recorded for this clone. The rearrangement links TRBV7-2 to TRBJ2-5; unclear D gene. This CDR3 contains 14 residues. Germline V gene data show CDR1 as SGHTA and CDR2 as FQGNSA. V was pared by 5 bases and J by 1 base, with 11 bases between. The CDR3 nucleotides read TGTGCCAGCAGCCGCAGACGGAGCCAAGAGACCCAGTACTTC. Its protein is CASSRRRSQETQYF.

This rearrangement joins TRBV11-3 to TRBJ1-1; maybe TRBD1 (5 bases). CDR1 and CDR2 from the germline V gene are SGHNT and YENEEA. V lost 4 bases and J lost 4, with 10 bases in between. CDR3 size: 13 residues. CDR3 region: CASSSRGGTEAFF. Written as DNA, the CDR3 is TGTGCCAGCAGCTCCCGCGGGGGCACTGAAGCTTTCTTT.

Comment on this clone: Different DNA sequences within this sample yield the same CDR3. The chain uses TRBV7-2 and TRBJ1-1; D gene uncertain. This CDR3 is 13 amino acids long. V was clipped by 1 base and J by 3 bases, with 6 bases between them. CDR1 and CDR2 from the germline V gene are SGHTA and FQGNSA. CDR3 coding DNA: TGTGCCAGCAGCTTAGGACCCTACACTGAAGCTTTCTTT. This translates into CASSLGPYTEAFF.

This rearrangement joins TRBV5-1 to TRBJ1-3; no clear D. Germline CDR1 SGHRS, CDR2 YFSETQ. V was shortened by 4 bases and J by 0 bases, with 14 bases between the two germline ends. The CDR3 covers 16 residues. The CDR3 nucleotides read TGCGCCAGCAGCCCACCCCAAGGAAGCTCTGGAAACACCATATATTTT. It codes for CASSPPQGSSGNTIYF.

The chain combines TRBV7-9 with TRBJ2-7; D is unresolved. Trimming stripped 4 bases from V and 3 bases from J, with 13 bases between. CDR1 and CDR2 (germline): SEHNR, FQNEAQ (reference sequence). The CDR3 sequence is 14 residues long. For the CDR3, the DNA is TGTGCCAGCAGCTCACTATCAACCCACTACGAGCAGTACTTC. This codes for CASSSLSTHYEQYF.

This chain uses TRBV5-6 with TRBJ2-4; a weak D match, TRBD1 (6 bases). CDR1 is SGHDT and CDR2 is YYEEEE in the germline V gene. V lost 2 bases and J 8 bases, leaving 14 bases between the germline ends. The CDR3 length is 14 residues. The CDR3 region has the DNA TGTGCCAGCAGCTTCTCAGGGGTTCCCTACATTCAGTACTTC. This codes for CASSFSGVPYIQYF.

The rearrangement uses TRBV7-9 and TRBJ2-5; D remains unclear. This CDR3 contains 13 residues. The V end was cut by 2 bases, the J end by 5 bases, with 9 bases between. CDR1 is SEHNR and CDR2 is FQNEAQ in the germline V gene (reference sequence). CDR3 sequence reads: CASSLLPSETQYF. The CDR3 DNA is TGTGCCAGCAGCTTACTGCCCTCGGAGACCCAGTACTTC.

The J gene is TRBJ2-2, the V gene TRBV6-6, with a tentative D call TRBD2 (5 bases). The CDR3 is 14 amino acids. Deletions cut 6 bases from V and 5 bases from J, with 13 bases between. The germline V gene has CDR1 MNHNY and CDR2 SVGAGI (reference sequence). The CDR3 DNA is TGTGCCAGCAGGGCCCGGGGAAGTACCGGGGAGCTGTTTTTT. Its translation is CASRARGSTGELFF.

The chain couples TRBV5-6 to TRBJ1-1; 7 positions match TRBD1. This CDR3 contains 13 residues. In germline, CDR1 is SGHDT, CDR2 YYEEEE. The V gene end was trimmed by 7 bases and the J gene end by 3 bases; junction bases not matched to a gene: 6. CDR3 nucleotides: TGTGCCAGCGCGACAGGGATGGACACTGAAGCTTTCTTT. Translation gives CASATGMDTEAFF.

This clone was seen a few times. The CDR3 sequence: CASSRQVNTGELFF. Here the CDR3 DNA reads TGTGCCAGCAGCCGACAGGTGAACACCGGGGAGCTGTTTTTT. The chain uses TRBV28 and TRBJ2-2; perhaps TRBD1 as D (6 bases). The V end was cut by 6 bases, the J end by 1 base, with 9 bases between. The CDR3 is made up of 14 amino acids. Germline CDR1 is MDHEN and CDR2 is SYDVKM.

The chain links TRBV5-1 to TRBJ1-3; D uncertain. V was clipped by 2 bases and J by 0 bases, with 9 bases between them. This CDR3 has 15 amino acids. Germline V gene lookup returns CDR1 SGHRS and CDR2 YFSETQ. CDR3 nucleotides: TGCGCCAGCAGCTTCCGTGGAGCCTCTGGAAACACCATATATTTT. This sequence encodes CASSFRGASGNTIYF.

The gene calls are TRBV2 and TRBJ1-5, with D unresolved. CDR3 size: 14 residues. The V gene lost 3 bases and the J gene lost 3 bases, with 9 bases spanning the gap. The germline V gene encodes CDR1 SNHLY and CDR2 FYNNEI. In nucleotides, the CDR3 is TGTGCCAGCAGTGATGGGGATGCCAATCAGCCCCAGCATTTT. Translation gives CASSDGDANQPQHF.

On this clone: The DNA is left out, because the CDR3 cannot be placed on it with certainty; the CDR3 is given as TCRdb lists it. The rearrangement uses TRBV5-1 and TRBJ2-7; the D call TRBD1 from the table was never checked on the DNA. The CDR3 adds up to 12 amino acids, both ends counted. Germline CDR1 reads SGHRS; CDR2 reads YFSETQ. CDR3 region: CASSFGPGQGTF.